This T cell receptor (beta chain) was captured in a study of CD4 T cells in relation to SARS-CoV-2 and coronaviruses. The wider study: ViraFEST: approximately eleven-day antigen culture of PBMCs, then TCR beta CDR3 sequencing. Controls used an HIV-1 Nef peptide pool or no peptide.

The unexposed donors gave CD4+ T cells in about 2010-2019, prior to COVID-19. Isolation of CD4+ T cells took place after around eleven days in culture. About this clone: No antigen is known for it.

Method: immunoSEQ multiplex PCR; TCRdb's copy keeps in-frame clones and lacks some. This sample has more than 20,000 clones; around four fifths occur once, and the top ten carry about 17%. The CDR3 runs 15 residues. Germline V lookup: CDR1 SGDLS, CDR2 YYNGEE. Trimming took off 0 bases at V and 1 base at J, with 8 bases between the two ends. The TCR was taken from a human donor in good health. Sequences were obtained from CD4+ T cells from PBMCs, cultured in vitro. This chain links TRBV9 with TRBJ1-3; a possible D gene is TRBD1 (5 bases). The CDR3 DNA is TGTGCCAGCAGCGTAGTCGGGACGTCTGGAAACACCATATATTTT. Translated: CASSVVGTSGNTIYF.